The sample holds a few counts of the clone carrying this TCR beta chain. Its target is not known. Each donor (without exception) was a healthy Caucasian. The sample is drawn from a study of identical twins. A universal primer site was created by template switching, with the cDNA bearing unique molecular identifiers. Each CDR3 protein is one row after TCRdb ran MiXCR on the 5' RACE reads. The sample yields some 1,600,000 distinct CDR3 sequences, about 32% seen once. The CDR3 contains 12 residues. The V gene's germline CDR1 is DFQATT and CDR2 SNEGSKA (reference sequence). V lost 1 base to trimming and J lost 1 base, with 4 bases between them. General study results and limits: A lower insertion count was a feature of abundant cord blood beta clonotypes, with no such feature in memory repertoires.

This sequence joins TRBV20-1 and TRBJ1-2, with D hard to call. The TCR originated in a newborn girl in good health. The sequenced sample was cord blood. CDR3 loop: CSARAVNYGYTF. Here the CDR3 DNA reads TGCAGTGCTAGAGCCGTTAACTATGGCTACACCTTC.